One TCR beta chain is described in this entry. Its target is unknown. TCRdb re-called the reads through MiXCR, storing one row per CDR3 protein. Among roughly 310,000 distinct CDR3 sequences listed, 25% to 35% were seen once. These data are taken from a study of T cell repertoires in cytomegalovirus infection. About the research overall: Well-studied HLA-B-restricted CMV epitopes were used in the study alongside recently identified HLA-C-restricted ones.

Germline V gene data show CDR1 as DFQATT and CDR2 as SNEGSKA (reference sequence). CDR3 length: 14 amino acids. Trimming at V came to 5 bases and at J to 5 bases, leaving 4 bases not matched to a gene. The study's findings and limits: Summed frequency of shared TCR beta families picked out CMV carriers who also had the relevant HLA. Dominating the ex vivo response were TCR beta clonotypes that were CMV-specific and HLA-C-restricted.

This TCR came from a human donor in good health (CMV status not recorded). Some clones in this sample may be carry-over from other donors' samples. The rearrangement links TRBV20-1 to TRBJ2-1; 12 bases map to TRBD2. The specimen comprised cultured PBMCs, sampled from culture after CMV antigen stimulation. CDR3 region: CSAATSGGNNEQFF. In DNA form, the CDR3 reads TGCAGTGCTGCCACTAGCGGGGGGAACAATGAGCAGTTCTTC.